These 31 T cell receptor beta chains share one sample of origin, sequenced in a study of T-cell reconstitution after alpha-beta-depleted transplantation in children. Construction of the TCRbeta library involved unique molecular identifiers. TCRdb passed the PCR reads through MiXCR, listing each CDR3 protein once. The data contain roughly 300,000 distinct CDR3 sequences, nearly 10% of them singletons. The source was PBMCs from the stem cell graft donor, collected from the stem cell graft. The receptors were gathered from a human donor who donated a stem cell graft to a child with SCID.

DNA for the CDR3: TGTGCCAGCAGTTGGACAGGGGGGTTCAATGAGCAGTTCTTC. This encodes CASSWTGGFNEQFF. The J gene is TRBJ2-1, the V gene TRBV27; 10 positions match TRBD1. Looked up from germline, CDR1 is MNHEY and CDR2 is SMNVEV (reference sequence). This CDR3 is built from 14 residues. V lost 4 bases and J lost 6; bases outside the gene matches: 3.

This clonotype has ten or more counts. The V gene is TRBV18, the J gene TRBJ2-7; no clear D gene. Trimming removed 8 bases at V and 4 bases at J, with 12 bases between. From germline, CDR1 is KGHSH and CDR2 LQKENI. The CDR3 is 12 residues long. The CDR3 is CASSPNSYEQYF. The CDR3 nucleotides read TGTGCCAGCAGCCCGAACAGTTACGAGCAGTACTTC.

This clonotype has a count of ten or more. The chain joins TRBV12-3 or TRBV12-4 to TRBJ2-1; a possible D gene is TRBD1 (5 bases). This CDR3 spans 14 amino acids. Trimming removed 0 bases from V and 8 bases from J, with 11 bases in between. Here the CDR3 DNA reads TGTGCCAGCAGTTTAGCCCAGGGTAACTATGAGCAGTTCTTC. It yields the protein CASSLAQGNYEQFF.

The V and J genes are TRBV12-3 or TRBV12-4 and TRBJ2-5; TRBD1 agrees at 7 bases. J gave up 5 bases and V 5 bases, and 5 bases lay outside the gene matches. The CDR3 spans 13 residues. CDR3 DNA: TGTGCCAGCAGTCCCGGACAGGTGGAGACCCAGTACTTC. Translating it yields CASSPGQVETQYF.

This clonotype was detected only a few times. V usage is TRBV18 and J usage is TRBJ2-2; D possibly matches TRBD1 or TRBD2 (6 bases each). The ends were cut back, 0 bases at V and 7 bases at J, with 12 bases in the middle. The CDR3 contains 15 residues. The germline CDR1 and CDR2 sequences are KGHSH and LQKENI. The CDR3 region has the DNA TGTGCCAGCTCACCACCGAGGGGGGCTAACGGGGAGCTGTTTTTT. It is translated as CASSPPRGANGELFF.

This clonotype appeared a few times. The rearrangement links TRBV9 to TRBJ1-2, with D hard to call. The CDR3 loop spans 14 amino acids. Trimming cost V 0 bases and J 6 bases, with 12 bases left between them. Looked up from germline, CDR1 is SGDLS and CDR2 is YYNGEE. The chain's CDR3 is CASSVVGESDGYTF. For the CDR3, the DNA is TGTGCCAGCAGCGTAGTGGGCGAGTCGGATGGCTACACCTTC.

This clonotype was seen once. The chain carries TRBV10-3 and TRBJ2-7, with 16 bases aligning to TRBD2. The CDR3 contains 19 residues. CDR1 and CDR2 (germline): ENHRY, SYGVKD. V was clipped by 3 bases and J by 3 bases; unmatched bases: 11. CDR3 DNA: TGTGCCATCAGTGAAGGGACTAGCGGGGGGGCAGGTTTAGGCTACGAGCAGTACTTC. Residues: CAISEGTSGGAGLGYEQYF.

This clonotype was detected many times. The chain carries TRBV12-3 or TRBV12-4 and TRBJ1-1; D is undetermined. The V and J ends lost 1 base and 4 bases respectively, with 10 bases between them. The CDR3 is made up of 14 amino acids. The CDR3 coding sequence is TGTGCCAGCAGTTTAGGCAGCCACGCCACTGAAGCTTTCTTT. Its translation is CASSLGSHATEAFF.

J is TRBJ2-6 and V is TRBV9; no reliable D call. This CDR3 is 16 amino acids long. Germline loops: CDR1 SGDLS, CDR2 YYNGEE. The ends were cut back, 4 bases at V and 6 bases at J, with 17 bases in the middle. In nucleotides, the CDR3 is TGTGCCAGCAGCCCCCAACCGGGCCCGGCGGCCAACGTCCTGACTTTC. It specifies CASSPQPGPAANVLTF.

This clonotype occurred a few times. V usage is TRBV12-3 or TRBV12-4 and J usage is TRBJ2-1, with D perhaps given as TRBD1 or TRBD2 (6 bases each). Between the trimmed V and J ends, which lost 3 bases and 5 bases, there was a span of 11 bases. The CDR3 sequence is 14 residues long. CDR3 coding DNA: TGTGCCAGCAGTTTGCGGAGGGGGAACAATGAGCAGTTCTTC. This gives the protein CASSLRRGNNEQFF.

This clonotype was counted only a few times. The chain recombines TRBV7-9 with TRBJ2-3; D unclear. Per germline, CDR1 SEHNR and CDR2 FQNEAQ (reference sequence). The CDR3 covers 14 residues. V was trimmed by 3 bases and J by 2 bases, leaving 9 bases between them. The DNA for the CDR3 is TGTGCCAGCAGCTTGGGGATTTACACAGATACGCAGTATTTT. This codes for CASSLGIYTDTQYF.

This clonotype was recorded many times. The J gene is TRBJ2-7, the V gene TRBV10-3, with a tentative D call TRBD1 (6 bases). The ends were cut back, 5 bases at V and 2 bases at J, with 16 bases in the middle. This CDR3 comprises 15 residues. In germline, CDR1 is ENHRY, CDR2 SYGVKD. CDR3 nucleotide sequence: TGTGCCATCAGTACCGATCGGGACAAAGCCTACGAGCAGTACTTC. Translated: CAISTDRDKAYEQYF.

This clonotype came up a few times. V is TRBV29-1 and J is TRBJ2-5; 7 bases fit TRBD1. The germline V gene encodes CDR1 SQVTM and CDR2 ANQGSEA. The CDR3 length is 15 residues. The V segment lost 4 bases and the J segment 2 bases; nucleotides outside the gene matches: 10. CDR3: CSVVRLQGIQETQYF. DNA for the CDR3: TGCAGCGTTGTCAGATTACAGGGGATTCAAGAGACCCAGTACTTC. The complete variable domain, with remaining parts taken from reference TRBV29-1 and TRBJ2-5, reads SAVISQKPSRDICQRGTSLTIQCQVDSQVTMMFWYRQQPGQSLTLIATANQGSEATYESGFVIDKFPISRPNLTFSTLTVSNMSPEDSSIYLCSVVRLQGIQETQYFGPGTRLLVL.

There are a few counts of this clonotype. V and J are TRBV5-1 and TRBJ2-3; possibly TRBD1 for D (5 bases). The ends were cut back, 4 bases at V and 12 bases at J, with 15 bases in the middle. The CDR3 loop spans 12 amino acids. In germline, CDR1 is SGHRS, CDR2 YFSETQ. CDR3 nucleotides: TGCGCCAGCAGCGCAGGGCCAAATGTACAGTATTTT. Its translation is CASSAGPNVQYF.

The V and J genes are TRBV7-8 and TRBJ2-5; a weak D match, TRBD2 (5 bases). This CDR3 is built from 15 residues. From germline, CDR1 is SGHVS and CDR2 FQNEAQ. The V and J ends lost 2 bases and 4 bases respectively, with 14 bases between them. Written as DNA, the CDR3 is TGTGCCAGCAGCTTAAGTTCCCCCAGCGGAGAGACCCAGTACTTC. The encoded protein is CASSLSSPSGETQYF.

The CDR3 coding sequence is TGCGCCAGCAGTGAGGAAGGGAAGAAGTACGAGCAGTACTTC. This sequence encodes CASSEEGKKYEQYF. The J gene is TRBJ2-7, the V gene TRBV10-1; no definite D call. Germline lookup yields CDR1 WNHNN and CDR2 SYGVQD (reference sequence). V lost 2 bases, J lost 4 bases, and 12 bases lay in between. The CDR3 is 14 residues long.

The chain employs TRBV11-2 and TRBJ2-1; 9 bases are a match to TRBD1. The V gene's germline CDR1 is SGHAT and CDR2 FQNNGV. Trimming removed 2 bases from V and 5 bases from J; junction bases left unmatched: 4. This CDR3 is 15 amino acids long. The CDR3 nucleotides read TGTGCCAGCAGCTTAACGGGACAGGGAGACAATGAGCAGTTCTTC. This translates into CASSLTGQGDNEQFF.

Only a few counts were recorded for this clonotype. This sequence joins TRBV29-1 and TRBJ2-5, with TRBD2 matching 8 bases. The CDR3 runs to 14 residues. The J segment lost 4 bases and the V segment lost 4 bases, leaving 8 bases of the junction unmatched. Germline V CDR1 and CDR2: SQVTM, ANQGSEA. The CDR3 bases are TGCAGCGTTGTCGGGGGGGCGTTCGGAGAGACCCAGTACTTC. Translated, it gives CSVVGGAFGETQYF.

The rearrangement joins TRBV10-3 to TRBJ2-7, with D perhaps TRBD1 or TRBD2 (6 bases each). CDR3 length equals 13 residues. V shed 0 bases and J shed 5 bases, with 8 bases lying between them. CDR1 is ENHRY and CDR2 is SYGVKD in the germline V gene. The CDR3 nucleotides read TGTGCCATCAGTGAGTCTGGGGGGCACGAGCAGTACTTC. Protein: CAISESGGHEQYF.

The chain is built from TRBV6-5 and TRBJ2-1; D uncertain. V lost 6 bases to trimming and J lost 2 bases, with 8 bases between them. CDR1 and CDR2 (germline): MNHEY, SVGAGI. This CDR3 has 13 amino acids. The CDR3: CASRYPAYNEQFF. The CDR3 coding sequence is TGTGCCAGCAGGTACCCCGCCTACAATGAGCAGTTCTTC.

This clonotype has only a few counts. This chain links TRBV12-3 or TRBV12-4 with TRBJ2-7; a possible D gene is TRBD2 (6 bases). The CDR3 totals 14 residues. Trimming removed 4 bases at V and 0 bases at J, with 10 bases between. The CDR3 DNA reads as TGTGCCAGCAGTTGGGGACTGAGCTCCTACGAGCAGTACTTC. Protein sequence: CASSWGLSSYEQYF.

This clonotype showed up many times. The chain carries TRBV12-3 or TRBV12-4 and TRBJ2-7; D gene ambiguous. Trimming pared 5 bases from V and 0 bases from J, leaving 11 bases between. The length of the CDR3 is 14 residues. CDR3 sequence: CASSEDSSSYEQYF. CDR3 sequence (DNA): TGTGCCAGCAGTGAAGACTCTAGCTCCTACGAGCAGTACTTC.

This clonotype was recorded a few times. The chain combines TRBV5-4 with TRBJ2-1, with D hard to call. Germline CDR1 reads SGHNT; CDR2 reads YYREEE (reference sequence). Trimming removed 6 bases from V and 8 bases from J, with 15 bases in between. This CDR3 spans 13 amino acids. The chain's CDR3 is CASTLLGSDEQFF. CDR3 nucleotide sequence: TGTGCCAGCACCCTGTTGGGTTCCGATGAGCAGTTCTTC.

Only a few counts were recorded for this clonotype. For the CDR3, the DNA is TGTGCCAGCAGCAACGTGGGGTATGGCTACACCTTC. Its translation is CASSNVGYGYTF. The chain joins TRBV12-3 or TRBV12-4 to TRBJ1-2, with D hard to call. Trimming took 6 bases from V and 5 from J, leaving 10 bases between them. The CDR3 length is 12 residues.

This clonotype showed up just a few times. The chain has TRBV7-3 and TRBJ2-2, with unresolved D. Between the trimmed V and J ends, which lost 0 bases and 0 bases, there was a span of 14 bases. Germline loops: CDR1 SGHTA, CDR2 FQGTGA. This CDR3 region has 18 residues. The CDR3 DNA sequence: TGTGCCAGCAGCTTAACGGGATTAAAGGGATCGAACACCGGGGAGCTGTTTTTT. Amino acids: CASSLTGLKGSNTGELFF.

This rearrangement joins TRBV12-5 to TRBJ2-2; 12 bases map to TRBD2. The CDR3 covers 17 residues. With V trimmed by 5 bases and J by 5 bases, 9 bases remained unmatched. From germline, CDR1 is LGHNT and CDR2 FRNRAP. The CDR3 region has the DNA TGTGCTAGTGGTCAGGGAACTAGCGGGGGGTATACCGGGGAGCTGTTTTTT. This encodes CASGQGTSGGYTGELFF.

This clonotype has just a few counts. The chain couples TRBV18 to TRBJ2-5; 7 bases line up with TRBD2. The germline CDR1 and CDR2 sequences are KGHSH and LQKENI. Trimming removed 10 bases from V and 1 base from J; junction bases left unmatched: 6. The CDR3 length is 13 residues. The DNA for the CDR3 is TGTGCCACGAAGCGGGGACCCCAAGAGACCCAGTACTTC. Its protein product is CATKRGPQETQYF.

Only a few counts were recorded for this clonotype. The chain has TRBV12-3 or TRBV12-4 and TRBJ2-1; no clear D. The V end lost 6 bases, the J end lost 0 bases, and 9 bases lay between the germline ends. This CDR3 contains 14 residues. Here the CDR3 reads CASSAESSYNEQFF. The CDR3 DNA sequence: TGTGCCAGCAGCGCGGAGAGCTCCTACAATGAGCAGTTCTTC.

This clonotype was counted only a few times. V is TRBV4-1 and J is TRBJ2-4; 8 bases line up with TRBD2. Germline-derived CDR1 and CDR2 are MGHRA and YSYEKL. The CDR3 spans 15 residues. The V gene end was trimmed by 4 bases and the J gene end by 4 bases; junction bases not matched to a gene: 6. The CDR3 sequence: CASSLGLALKNIQYF. The CDR3 coding sequence is TGCGCCAGCAGCCTAGGACTAGCTTTAAAAAACATTCAGTACTTC.

This chain links TRBV5-8 with TRBJ2-5; 7 bases are shared with TRBD1. Germline assignment: CDR1 SGHTS and CDR2 YDEGEE. Trimming cost V 0 bases and J 5 bases; bases outside gene matches: 7. The CDR3 sequence is 15 residues long. CDR3 in amino acids: CASSLGTGSGETQYF. The CDR3, as DNA: TGTGCCAGCAGCTTGGGGACAGGTTCGGGGGAGACCCAGTACTTC.

This clonotype was seen repeatedly, ten times or more. The chain couples TRBV6-2 or TRBV6-3 to TRBJ1-4; D remains unclear. The germline V gene has CDR1 MNHEY and CDR2 SVGEGT. Trimming removed 5 bases from V and 0 bases from J, with 10 bases in between. This CDR3 spans 15 amino acids. CDR3 sequence reads: CASSRLQATNEKLFF. Here the CDR3 DNA reads TGTGCCAGCAGTCGCCTCCAGGCAACTAATGAAAAACTGTTTTTT.